This TCR beta chain was sequenced in a study of blood T cells in healthy people across ages. A J-beta primer mix and a sample-barcoded 5' primer were used in a second PCR of about 7 to 12 cycles. TCRdb re-called the 5' RACE reads through MiXCR, storing one row per CDR3 protein. The sample includes roughly 800,000 distinct CDR3 sequences, approximately 25% of them seen just once. This CDR3 spans 16 amino acids. V was cut by 6 bases and J by 0 bases, with 15 bases left in between. The V gene's germline CDR1 is MNHEY and CDR2 SVGEGT. Another study also made use of these data, one on T cells of mothers and their children.

The origin of this receptor is a boy between 10 and 17 years old in good health. Input material: blood. V gene TRBV6-2 or TRBV6-3 combines with J gene TRBJ1-3; D is ambiguous. CDR3 sequence reads: CASRTGFFGSGNTIYF. The DNA for the CDR3 is TGTGCCAGCAGGACGGGGTTCTTCGGCTCTGGAAACACCATATATTTT.